This paragraph reports one T cell receptor (beta chain). Its antigen is currently unknown. Clones were sequenced by immunoSEQ multiplex PCR, and TCRdb holds only the in-frame ones, with some missing. The sample lists 90,000 to 150,000 clones, 90% to 95% occurring once. The sample is drawn from a study of graft-versus-host responses after intestinal transplantation. As for the study in general: Recipients received multivisceral, liver-intestinal, or isolated intestinal transplants.

The source material was unstimulated CD8+ T cells sorted from spleen or lymph node cells, sampled before intestinal transplant. This TCR was recovered from a human donor who received an intestinal transplant.

The CDR3: CASSPRSSGSHNEQFF. The CDR3 DNA reads as TGCGCCAGCAGCCCCCGTTCTAGCGGGAGTCACAATGAGCAGTTCTTC. The gene calls are TRBV4-3 and TRBJ2-1; 10 bases match TRBD2. V dropped 4 bases and J dropped 5; count of bases not matched to a gene: 8. CDR1 and CDR2 from the germline V gene are LGHNA and YSLEER. The CDR3 consists of 16 residues.